Listed here are 17 T cell receptor beta chains from one sample, sequenced in a study of T-cell reconstitution after alpha-beta-depleted transplantation in children. It was with unique molecular identifiers that the TCRbeta library was prepared. TCRdb passed the PCR reads through MiXCR, listing each CDR3 protein once. The table shows 150,000 to 200,000 distinct CDR3 sequences, with over 5.5% occurring only once. The sample consisted of PBMCs from the stem cell graft donor, taken from the stem cell graft. These receptors all come from a human donor who donated a stem cell graft to a child with Wiskott-Aldrich syndrome.

This clonotype came up many times. The chain combines TRBV10-3 with TRBJ2-6; D tentatively fits TRBD1 or TRBD2 (5 bases each). V was trimmed by 3 bases and J by 4 bases, leaving 10 bases between them. This CDR3 comprises 15 residues. Germline loops: CDR1 ENHRY, CDR2 SYGVKD. This CDR3 reads CAISEFGTGANVLTF. CDR3 DNA: TGTGCCATCAGTGAATTCGGGACGGGGGCCAACGTCCTGACTTTC.

The chain joins TRBV5-1 to TRBJ2-5, with 8 bases matching TRBD2. The V gene end was trimmed by 5 bases and the J gene end by 4 bases; junction bases not matched to a gene: 16. The CDR3 is 17 amino acids. Germline CDR1 and CDR2: SGHRS and YFSETQ. The CDR3 reads CASRHGRQRGFAETQYF. As DNA, the CDR3 is TGCGCCAGCAGACATGGACGTCAGCGGGGGTTCGCAGAGACCCAGTACTTC.

Many counts were recorded for this clonotype. The J gene is TRBJ1-2, the V gene TRBV5-1, with no clear D. Germline CDR1 SGHRS, CDR2 YFSETQ. The V end was cut by 5 bases, the J end by 5 bases, with 10 bases between. CDR3 length equals 12 residues. CDR3 amino acids: CASREERYGYTF. The DNA for the CDR3 is TGCGCCAGCAGGGAGGAGCGTTATGGCTACACCTTC. Together with reference TRBV5-1 and TRBJ1-2, the CDR3 gives the full variable domain: KAGVTQTPRYLIKTRGQQVTLSCSPISGHRSVSWYQQTPGQGLQFLFEYFSETQRNKGNFPGRFSGRQFSNSRSEMNVSTLELGDSALYLCASREERYGYTFGSGTRLTVV.

In this sample, this clonotype turned up a few times. The V and J genes are TRBV2 and TRBJ1-6; D gene ambiguous. V dropped 7 bases and J dropped 7 bases, with 11 bases sitting between them. The CDR3 is 13 residues long. Germline-derived CDR1 and CDR2 are SNHLY and FYNNEI. The CDR3 spells CASKEALNSPLHF. The CDR3 nucleotides read TGTGCCAGCAAGGAGGCCTTAAATTCACCCCTCCACTTT.

Ten or more counts support this clonotype. The rearrangement uses TRBV10-3 and TRBJ2-7, with D possibly called TRBD1 or TRBD2 (5 bases each). This CDR3 has 13 amino acids. Trimming stripped 3 bases from V and 3 bases from J, with 9 bases between. Germline CDR1 is ENHRY and CDR2 is SYGVKD. The CDR3 coding sequence is TGTGCCATCAGTGATGGGGCGGGCTACGAGCAGTACTTC. Translation: CAISDGAGYEQYF.

This clonotype was recorded at least ten times. The rearrangement joins TRBV6-1 to TRBJ1-1; D possibly corresponds to TRBD1 (5 bases). The CDR3 totals 14 residues. Germline CDR1 reads MNHNS; CDR2 reads SASEGT. V was shortened by 2 bases and J by 3 bases, with 10 bases between the two germline ends. CDR3 coding DNA: TGTGCCAGCAGTGAACGTATGGGGGACACTGAAGCTTTCTTT. Its translation: CASSERMGDTEAFF.

This clonotype was seen more than once but under ten times. The chain links TRBV3-1 to TRBJ1-3, with D unclear. The CDR3 contains 13 residues. The V and J ends lost 3 bases and 0 bases respectively, with 3 bases between them. CDR1 is LGHDT, CDR2 YNNKEL, per germline (reference sequence). CDR3 region: CASSHFSGNTIYF. CDR3 coding DNA: TGTGCCAGCAGCCATTTCTCTGGAAACACCATATATTTT.

This clonotype was seen at least ten times. The chain has TRBV7-2 and TRBJ2-7; a weak D match, TRBD2 (6 bases). The CDR3 totals 14 residues. Germline V gene data show CDR1 as SGHTA and CDR2 as FQGNSA. The ends were cut back, 4 bases at V and 2 bases at J, with 12 bases in the middle. This CDR3 reads CASSWMGGPYEQYF. Written as DNA, the CDR3 is TGTGCCAGCAGCTGGATGGGGGGACCCTACGAGCAGTACTTC.

Worth noting for this clonotype: With a much larger clone just one base away, this may be a read error. The gene calls are TRBV7-2 and TRBJ2-7; 11 bases are shared with TRBD1. The CDR3 has 13 residues. Germline V gene lookup returns CDR1 SGHTA and CDR2 FQGNSA. The CDR3 sequence is CASSIRTGGELYF. In DNA form, the CDR3 reads TGTGCCAGCAGCATAAGGACAGGGGGCGAGCTGTACTTC.

This clonotype was picked up many times. The chain links TRBV29-1 to TRBJ2-1, with D perhaps matching TRBD1 or TRBD2 (5 bases each). The CDR3 is 14 amino acids. Trimming took 4 bases from V and 2 from J, leaving 12 bases between them. Germline-derived CDR1 and CDR2 are SQVTM and ANQGSEA. The CDR3 DNA reads TGCAGCGTTGGAGGGGACCCAGCCTACAATGAGCAGTTCTTC. Its translation: CSVGGDPAYNEQFF.

This clonotype has at least ten counts. CDR3 bases: TGTGCCAGCACCAATCTACTGACAGACTCTGGAAACACCATATATTTT. This sequence encodes CASTNLLTDSGNTIYF. The rearrangement joins TRBV12-3 or TRBV12-4 to TRBJ1-3, with D maybe TRBD1 (5 bases). CDR3 length: 16 residues. With 7 bases removed from V and 0 bases from J, the gap between germline ends came to 16 bases.

This clonotype occurred many times. The J gene is TRBJ2-5, the V gene TRBV15; 10 bases are a match to TRBD2. From germline, CDR1 is LNHNV and CDR2 YYDKDF (reference sequence). CDR3 length: 18 amino acids. After removal of 0 bases from V and 2 bases from J, the junction contained 9 bases not matched to a gene. DNA of the CDR3: TGTGCCACCAGCAGAGATAGCGGGGGGCTCGGGATACAAGAGACCCAGTACTTC. Protein sequence: CATSRDSGGLGIQETQYF.

The gene calls are TRBV7-9 and TRBJ2-3; 13 nucleotides align to TRBD2. This CDR3 is 15 amino acids long. CDR1 is SEHNR, CDR2 FQNEAQ, per germline (reference sequence). Losses at the gene ends were 6 bases for V and 4 bases for J; bases not matched to a gene: 4. The CDR3 spells CASSSGLAGSDTQYF. Here the CDR3 DNA reads TGTGCCAGCAGTTCGGGACTAGCGGGATCAGATACGCAGTATTTT.

In this sample, this clonotype turned up many times. This rearrangement joins TRBV12-3 or TRBV12-4 to TRBJ2-3; TRBD2 is a possible D gene (6 bases). CDR3 size: 14 residues. Trimming took off 7 bases at V and 4 bases at J, with 15 bases between the two ends. The CDR3 sequence: CASILGGAPDTQYF. In DNA form, the CDR3 reads TGTGCCAGCATCCTGGGGGGAGCCCCAGATACGCAGTATTTT.

The chain uses TRBV7-9 and TRBJ2-5, with D possibly TRBD1 on 5 matching bases. The CDR3 length is 14 residues. The germline V gene has CDR1 SEHNR and CDR2 FQNEAQ (reference sequence). V lost 5 bases, J lost 4 bases, and 14 bases lay in between. CDR3 sequence (DNA): TGTGCCAGCAGCCATGACAGTTTCGGAGAGACCCAGTACTTC. This gives the protein CASSHDSFGETQYF.

Turning to this clonotype: A clone one base away is much larger, so this may be a read error. V usage is TRBV12-3 or TRBV12-4 and J usage is TRBJ2-1, with TRBD1 as a possible D gene (7 bases). Trimming left V 5 bases short and J 4 bases short, with 18 bases between. The CDR3 length is 16 residues. The CDR3, as DNA: TGTGCCAGCAGTCGGATGTCAGGGGGGACTTACAATGAGCAGTTCTTC. This codes for CASSRMSGGTYNEQFF.

This clonotype has only a few counts. This sequence joins TRBV19 and TRBJ1-2, with D possibly matching TRBD1 (6 bases). V lost 9 bases, J lost 5 bases, and 22 bases lay in between. CDR3 length: 15 residues. Germline V CDR1 and CDR2: LNHDA, SQIVND (reference sequence). In DNA, the CDR3 is TGTGCCAGCAATCCGCCCAGGGGTTTTACTTATGGCTACACCTTC. Protein: CASNPPRGFTYGYTF.